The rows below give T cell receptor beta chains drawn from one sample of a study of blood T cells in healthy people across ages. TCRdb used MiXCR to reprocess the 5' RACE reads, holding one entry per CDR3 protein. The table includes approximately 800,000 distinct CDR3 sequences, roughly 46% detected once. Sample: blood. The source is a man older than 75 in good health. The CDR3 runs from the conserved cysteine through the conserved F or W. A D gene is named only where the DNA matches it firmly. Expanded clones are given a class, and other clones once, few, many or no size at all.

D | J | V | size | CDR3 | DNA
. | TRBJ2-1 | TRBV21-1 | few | CASSNPAGSYNEQFF | TGTGCCAGCAGCAATCCGGCGGGTTCCTACAATGAGCAGTTCTTC
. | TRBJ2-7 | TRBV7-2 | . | CASSLAGSGPYNEQYF | TGTGCCAGCAGCTTAGCCGGTAGCGGACCCTACAATGAGCAGTACTTC
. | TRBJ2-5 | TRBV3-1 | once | CASSRGQVGRETQYF | TGTGCCAGCAGCCGAGGGCAAGTTGGACGGGAGACCCAGTACTTC
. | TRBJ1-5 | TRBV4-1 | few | CASSRVEHQPQHF | TGCGCCAGCAGCCGAGTAGAACATCAGCCCCAGCATTTT
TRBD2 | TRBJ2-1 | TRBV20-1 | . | CSARDGTSARNEQFF | TGCAGTGCTAGAGATGGGACTAGCGCGAGGAATGAGCAGTTCTTC
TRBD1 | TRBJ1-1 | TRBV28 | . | CASSGWNRGTEAFF | TGTGCCAGCAGTGGCTGGAACAGGGGCACTGAAGCTTTCTTT
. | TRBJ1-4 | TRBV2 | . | CASTEEGPGEKLFF | TGTGCCAGCACCGAGGAGGGGCCGGGGGAAAAACTGTTTTTT
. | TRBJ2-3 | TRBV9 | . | CASSVASTTTDTQYF | TGTGCCAGCAGCGTAGCTAGCACTACCACAGATACGCAGTATTTT
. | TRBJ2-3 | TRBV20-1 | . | CSARGRNNSTDTQYF | TGCAGTGCTAGAGGACGGAATAATAGCACAGATACGCAGTATTTT
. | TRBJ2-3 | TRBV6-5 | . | CASSFIGTDAASTDTQYF | TGTGCCAGCAGTTTTATAGGTACAGACGCCGCTAGCACAGATACGCAGTATTTT
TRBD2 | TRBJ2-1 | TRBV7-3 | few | CASSSRLAGQSEQFF | TGTGCCAGCAGCTCCCGACTAGCGGGCCAAAGTGAGCAGTTCTTC
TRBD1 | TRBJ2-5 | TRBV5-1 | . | CASSLDRGHGETQYF | TGCGCCAGCAGCTTAGACAGGGGACACGGGGAGACCCAGTACTTC
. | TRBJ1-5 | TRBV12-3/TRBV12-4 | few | CASSLQGSFQPQHF | TGTGCCAGCAGTTTGCAGGGTAGTTTTCAGCCCCAGCATTTT
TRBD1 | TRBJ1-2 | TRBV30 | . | CAWSRGGETKGYTF | TGTGCCTGGAGTAGAGGGGGCGAAACAAAAGGCTACACCTTC
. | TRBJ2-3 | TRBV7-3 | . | CASSLKNEQGTDTQYF | TGTGCCAGCAGCTTAAAAAATGAGCAGGGCACAGATACGCAGTATTTT
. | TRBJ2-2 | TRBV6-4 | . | CASSDGGLNAGELFF | TGTGCCAGCAGTGATGGGGGCCTGAACGCCGGGGAGCTGTTTTTT
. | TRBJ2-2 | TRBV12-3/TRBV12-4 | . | CASSLTDTGELFF | TGTGCCAGCAGTTTAACGGACACCGGGGAGCTGTTTTTT
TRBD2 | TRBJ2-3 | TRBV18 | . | CASSPLNPSGSTDTQYF | TGTGCCAGCTCACCGTTGAACCCTAGCGGGAGCACAGATACGCAGTATTTT
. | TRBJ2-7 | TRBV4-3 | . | CASSKTPGESYEQYF | TGCGCCAGCAGTAAGACCCCAGGAGAATCCTACGAGCAGTACTTC
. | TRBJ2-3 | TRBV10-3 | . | CAITPGGSTDTQYF | TGTGCCATCACGCCGGGCGGGAGCACAGATACGCAGTATTTT